The sequence of this TCR beta chain was determined in a study of T cells expressing NK-cell markers. Study summary: It was from sorted CD3+CD56+NKG2C+, CD3+CD56+NKG2C- and CD3+CD56-NKG2C+ T cells that TCR beta repertoires came. Seven of the eight sequenced donors were classified as HCMV-seropositive, and one was classified as seronegative. Study observations and caveats: The contribution of dominant NKG2C+ clonotypes to CD8+ T cells in about 6 donors was about 1.0-7.0%. The CD3+CD56-NKG2C+ fraction was also led by these clonotypes in a handful of donors.

Germline CDR1 and CDR2: KGHDR and SFDVKD. The CDR3 sequence is 12 residues long. TCRdb processed the 5' RACE reads again and assigns one entry to each CDR3 protein, with no DNA. The sample includes 300,000 to 500,000 distinct CDR3 sequences. As concerns this clonotype: Its specificity is not known.

The chain recombines TRBV24-1 with TRBJ1-2. Sequences were obtained from blood T cells: a sorted CD56 or NKG2C T cell subset, CD4+ or CD8+ T cells, or bulk PBMC T cells (not recorded which). The TCR sequence derives from a woman between 45 and 65 years old in good health. The CDR3 protein is CATSDFNYGYTF.